These 31 T cell receptor beta chains share one sample of origin, sequenced in a study of T cell responses to AZD1222 COVID-19 vaccine. Profiled with immunoSEQ multiplex PCR; TCRdb holds only in-frame clones, not every one. Of about 140,000 clones in the sample, around nine tenths were seen once. Sequencing was performed on peripheral blood, taken 28 days after the second AZD1222 dose. All receptors derive from an adult who received the AZD1222 COVID-19 vaccine.

This chain links TRBV25-1 with TRBJ1-2, with D uncertain. With 0 bases removed from V and 4 bases from J, the gap between germline ends came to 9 bases. This CDR3 is 14 amino acids long. The germline CDR1 and CDR2 sequences are MGHDK and SYGVNS. The CDR3 DNA reads as TGTGCCAGCAGTGAATACAGGCATCTCTATGGCTACACCTTC. Protein sequence: CASSEYRHLYGYTF.

V and J are TRBV19 and TRBJ2-6; D is unresolved. V lost 7 bases and J 2 bases, leaving 12 bases between the germline ends. This CDR3 is built from 15 residues. Germline lookup yields CDR1 LNHDA and CDR2 SQIVND (reference sequence). CDR3 nucleotide sequence: TGTGCCAGTACTGCCTCTCTAGCTGGGGCCAACGTCCTGACTTTC. It specifies CASTASLAGANVLTF.

The chain employs TRBV9 and TRBJ1-2; 10 nucleotides align to TRBD1. V lost 0 bases to trimming and J lost 4 bases; unmatched junction nucleotides: 3. Germline V gene lookup returns CDR1 SGDLS and CDR2 YYNGEE. The CDR3 length is 15 residues. The CDR3 protein is CASSVGQGAFYGYTF. The CDR3 coding sequence is TGTGCCAGCAGCGTAGGACAGGGGGCTTTCTATGGCTACACCTTC.

CDR3 loop: CASKPNRGPTTGELFF. CDR3 in DNA: TGTGCCAGCAAACCAAATAGGGGACCGACCACCGGGGAGCTGTTTTTT. The rearrangement joins TRBV5-6 to TRBJ2-2; D assignment may be TRBD1 or TRBD2 (5 bases each). The CDR3 length is 16 residues. CDR1 is SGHDT, CDR2 YYEEEE, per germline. Trimming pared 6 bases from V and 4 bases from J, leaving 19 bases between.

CDR3 nucleotide sequence: TGTGCCAGCAGCCCACATAGCAATCAGCCCCAGCATTTT. It encodes CASSPHSNQPQHF. The chain combines TRBV7-2 with TRBJ1-5, with D unclear. CDR3 length: 13 amino acids. Germline-derived CDR1 and CDR2 are SGHTA and FQGNSA. V was cut by 5 bases and J by 0 bases, with 5 bases left in between. The full variable domain, its missing parts supplied by reference TRBV7-2 and TRBJ1-5, is GAGVSQSPSNKVTEKGKDVELRCDPISGHTALYWYRQSLGQGLEFLIYFQGNSAPDKSGLPSDRFSAERTGGSVSTLTIQRTQQEDSAVYLCASSPHSNQPQHFGDGTRLSIL.

This chain's CDR3 is CAISTGDGETQYF. The CDR3 DNA is TGTGCCATCAGTACAGGGGACGGGGAGACCCAGTACTTC. The rearrangement links TRBV10-3 to TRBJ2-5; 7 bases match TRBD1. After removal of 5 bases from V and 5 bases from J, the junction contained 5 bases not matched to a gene. Germline CDR1 reads ENHRY; CDR2 reads SYGVKD. The CDR3 extends over 13 amino acids.

The gene calls are TRBV5-1 and TRBJ1-6; 8 nucleotides align to TRBD1. Germline loops: CDR1 SGHRS, CDR2 YFSETQ. The J segment lost 4 bases and the V segment lost 3 bases, leaving 3 bases of the junction unmatched. The CDR3 spans 15 residues. CDR3 sequence (DNA): TGCGCCAGCAGCTCGGGACAGGCTTATAATTCACCCCTCCACTTT. This translates into CASSSGQAYNSPLHF.

This chain connects TRBV6-5 to TRBJ2-4; a weak D match, TRBD2 (6 bases). Trimming pared 6 bases from V and 5 bases from J, leaving 11 bases between. Per germline, CDR1 MNHEY and CDR2 SVGAGI. This CDR3 is 13 amino acids long. The CDR3 sequence is CASSAAGQNIQYF. In DNA, the CDR3 is TGTGCCAGCAGCGCCGCGGGGCAAAACATTCAGTACTTC.

The chain combines TRBV10-3 with TRBJ1-2; D possibly corresponds to TRBD1 (6 bases). Germline-derived CDR1 and CDR2 are ENHRY and SYGVKD. The V end was cut by 6 bases, the J end by 6 bases, with 17 bases between. CDR3 length equals 14 residues. CDR3 residues: CAIRVQGISNGYTF. DNA for the CDR3: TGTGCCATCAGGGTACAGGGAATCTCGAATGGCTACACCTTC.

This clone showed up just once. The CDR3 nucleotides are TGTGCCAGCAGCCTCCAAAACACCATATATTTT. This codes for CASSLQNTIYF. This rearrangement joins TRBV11-2 to TRBJ1-3; the D is unclear. The germline V gene has CDR1 SGHAT and CDR2 FQNNGV. V was shortened by 5 bases and J by 6 bases, with 5 bases between the two germline ends. This CDR3 has 11 amino acids.

The chain uses TRBV11-2 and TRBJ1-3; 8 bases map to TRBD1. CDR3 length: 19 amino acids. Trimming removed 1 base from V and 0 bases from J; junction bases left unmatched: 11. Germline lookup yields CDR1 SGHAT and CDR2 FQNNGV. The CDR3 is CASSLGTGMRSSSGNTIYF. CDR3 sequence (DNA): TGTGCCAGCAGCTTAGGGACAGGGATGCGGAGTAGCTCTGGAAACACCATATATTTT.

The chain joins TRBV10-1 to TRBJ1-6; the D is unclear. CDR3 length: 13 amino acids. In germline, CDR1 is WNHNN, CDR2 SYGVQD (reference sequence). V dropped 6 bases and J dropped 7 bases, with 10 bases sitting between them. CDR3 in amino acids: CASSVAVNSPLHF. As DNA, the CDR3 is TGCGCCAGCAGCGTCGCCGTAAATTCACCCCTCCACTTT.

This clone came up once. J is TRBJ2-2 and V is TRBV29-1, with D unresolved. The CDR3 loop spans 13 amino acids. Germline CDR1 reads SQVTM; CDR2 reads ANQGSEA. V dropped 7 bases and J dropped 5 bases, with 14 bases sitting between them. Written as DNA, the CDR3 is TGCAGCGCCTGGACCAGTGGGACCGGGGAGCTGTTTTTT. Translating it yields CSAWTSGTGELFF.

The genes are TRBV6-2 or TRBV6-3 and TRBJ2-3, with 11 nucleotides matching TRBD2. This CDR3 region has 16 residues. CDR1 is MNHEY and CDR2 is SVGEGT in the germline V gene. J lost 11 bases, V lost 6 bases, and 16 bases had no gene match. The CDR3 here is CASSPRGLAGGVGQYF. The CDR3 DNA follows: TGTGCCAGCAGCCCCCGAGGGCTAGCGGGGGGAGTAGGGCAGTATTTT.

The V gene is TRBV7-2, the J gene TRBJ1-1, with a weak D call TRBD1 (5 bases). Trimming cost V 6 bases and J 7 bases, with 18 bases left between them. There are 14 residues in the CDR3. Per germline, CDR1 SGHTA and CDR2 FQGNSA. The CDR3 coding sequence is TGTGCCAGCAGATCCACAACCCGGGGGAATGAAGCTTTCTTT. It specifies CASRSTTRGNEAFF.

This chain uses TRBV5-5 with TRBJ2-7; no clear D. V shed 4 bases and J shed 4 bases, with 9 bases lying between them. This CDR3 contains 12 residues. Germline V gene lookup returns CDR1 SGHKS and CDR2 YYEKEE (reference sequence). This chain's CDR3 is CASSPSIYEQYF. CDR3 DNA: TGTGCCAGCAGCCCTTCGATTTACGAGCAGTACTTC.

The rearrangement links TRBV28 to TRBJ1-1, with D unresolved. Germline CDR1 and CDR2: MDHEN and SYDVKM. V shed 6 bases and J shed 6 bases, with 20 bases lying between them. The CDR3 sequence is 15 residues long. The CDR3 loop reads CASSEYEAPRSEAFF. The CDR3 DNA is TGTGCCAGCAGCGAATATGAGGCCCCTCGGTCTGAAGCTTTCTTT. The full variable domain, its missing parts supplied by reference TRBV28 and TRBJ1-1, is DVKVTQSSRYLVKRTGEKVFLECVQDMDHENMFWYRQDPGLGLRLIYFSYDVKMKEKGDIPEGYSVSREKKERFSLILESASTNQTSMYLCASSEYEAPRSEAFFGQGTRLTVV.

The V gene is TRBV15, the J gene TRBJ1-4; possibly TRBD1 for D (6 bases). This CDR3 is built from 16 residues. V was cut by 0 bases and J by 3 bases, with 11 bases left in between. The germline CDR1 and CDR2 sequences are LNHNV and YYDKDF (reference sequence). The CDR3 DNA reads as TGTGCCACCAGCAGAGATCGGGGGGCGGCTAATGAAAAACTGTTTTTT. Translation: CATSRDRGAANEKLFF.

The J gene is TRBJ1-1, the V gene TRBV29-1, with D unclear. The CDR3 runs 14 residues. The germline V gene has CDR1 SQVTM and CDR2 ANQGSEA. With 6 bases removed from V and 0 bases from J, the gap between germline ends came to 14 bases. This CDR3 is CSVLTVPMNTEAFF. CDR3 nucleotide sequence: TGCAGCGTCCTAACAGTCCCCATGAACACTGAAGCTTTCTTT.

The rearrangement links TRBV28 to TRBJ2-5; TRBD1 is a possible D gene (7 bases). Germline loops: CDR1 MDHEN, CDR2 SYDVKM. The CDR3 length is 14 residues. Between the trimmed V and J ends, which lost 2 bases and 6 bases, there was a span of 13 bases. The CDR3 DNA reads TGTGCCAGCAGTTTAGGGGGGACAGCTAAGACCCAGTACTTC. Protein sequence: CASSLGGTAKTQYF. Supplemented by reference TRBV28 and TRBJ2-5, the full variable domain reads DVKVTQSSRYLVKRTGEKVFLECVQDMDHENMFWYRQDPGLGLRLIYFSYDVKMKEKGDIPEGYSVSREKKERFSLILESASTNQTSMYLCASSLGGTAKTQYFGPGTRLLVL.

This clone was detected once. This chain links TRBV5-1 with TRBJ2-3; D remains ambiguous. The V gene's germline CDR1 is SGHRS and CDR2 YFSETQ. Trimming took off 3 bases at V and 2 bases at J, with 7 bases between the two ends. The CDR3 runs to 13 residues. CDR3: CASSSVPTDTQYF. CDR3 DNA: TGCGCCAGCAGCTCCGTACCCACAGATACGCAGTATTTT.

The rearrangement links TRBV14 to TRBJ2-2; D may be TRBD2 (7 bases). The germline V and J ends were trimmed by 3 bases and 6 bases, with 14 bases remaining between them. The CDR3 has 15 residues. The V gene's germline CDR1 is SGHDN and CDR2 FVKESK. CDR3 sequence (DNA): TGTGCCAGCAGCCACACCTGGGAGGGGGCCGGGGAGCTGTTTTTT. Protein: CASSHTWEGAGELFF.

This clone was detected only a few times. The rearrangement links TRBV14 to TRBJ1-1; D is undetermined. V was cut by 3 bases and J by 5 bases, with 13 bases left in between. The germline CDR1 and CDR2 sequences are SGHDN and FVKESK. The CDR3 sequence is 14 residues long. The chain's CDR3 is CASSQLQMGTEAFF. The DNA for the CDR3 is TGTGCCAGCAGCCAGTTACAGATGGGGACTGAAGCTTTCTTT. Complete variable domain (other parts from reference TRBV14 and TRBJ1-1): EAGVTQFPSHSVIEKGQTVTLRCDPISGHDNLYWYRRVMGKEIKFLLHFVKESKQDESGMPNNRFLAERTGGTYSTLKVQPAELEDSGVYFCASSQLQMGTEAFFGQGTRLTVV.

This clone has a handful of counts. The chain is built from TRBV27 and TRBJ1-1, with D possibly being TRBD1 (5 bases). Germline V lookup: CDR1 MNHEY, CDR2 SMNVEV (reference sequence). The CDR3 is made up of 16 amino acids. Trimming took off 6 bases at V and 5 bases at J, with 22 bases between the two ends. CDR3 region: CASSPGGGGFETEAFF. The CDR3 coding sequence is TGTGCCAGCAGCCCCGGGGGAGGAGGGTTCGAGACTGAAGCTTTCTTT.

The rearrangement links TRBV19 to TRBJ1-5, with D unclear. From germline, CDR1 is LNHDA and CDR2 SQIVND (reference sequence). V dropped 8 bases and J dropped 0 bases, with 14 bases sitting between them. This CDR3 has 15 residues. Written as DNA, the CDR3 is TGTGCCAGTCGAAGTCTCCGCGATAGCAATCAGCCCCAGCATTTT. Its translation: CASRSLRDSNQPQHF.

This clone was detected once. CDR3 coding DNA: TGTGCCAGCAAAATGGACGGGAACACTGAAGCTTTCTTT. Translation: CASKMDGNTEAFF. V and J are TRBV12-3 or TRBV12-4 and TRBJ1-1; D uncertain. The CDR3 is 13 amino acids. V was clipped by 7 bases and J by 1 base, with 10 bases between them.

The chain links TRBV9 to TRBJ2-2; D unresolved. Germline CDR1 is SGDLS and CDR2 is YYNGEE. The CDR3 runs to 11 residues. V shed 4 bases and J shed 4 bases, with 2 bases lying between them. The CDR3 loop is CASSTTGELFF. As DNA, the CDR3 is TGTGCCAGCAGCACCACCGGGGAGCTGTTTTTT.

CDR3 in DNA: TGCGCCAGCAGCTTGGAGGGGACAGCATCCTACGAGCAGTACTTC. Its translation is CASSLEGTASYEQYF. The V call is TRBV5-1, the J call TRBJ2-7; 7 bases agree with TRBD1. The V and J ends lost 0 bases and 1 base, in that order; junction bases with no gene match: 4. The CDR3 covers 15 residues. CDR1 is SGHRS and CDR2 is YFSETQ in the germline V gene. Full variable domain (rest looked up from reference TRBV5-1 and TRBJ2-7): KAGVTQTPRYLIKTRGQQVTLSCSPISGHRSVSWYQQTPGQGLQFLFEYFSETQRNKGNFPGRFSGRQFSNSRSEMNVSTLELGDSALYLCASSLEGTASYEQYFGPGTRLTVT.

CDR3 bases: TGTGCCAGCTCGCTCCGGGACAAGAACACCGGGGAGCTGTTTTTT. It specifies CASSLRDKNTGELFF. The chain combines TRBV18 with TRBJ2-2, with D perhaps matching TRBD1 (6 bases). The CDR3 sequence is 15 residues long. CDR1 is KGHSH, CDR2 LQKENI, per germline. Trimming removed 6 bases at V and 1 base at J, with 12 bases between. The full variable domain, in which reference TRBV18 and TRBJ2-2 provide the parts outside the CDR3, is NAGVMQNPRHLVRRRGQEARLRCSPMKGHSHVYWYRQLPEEGLKFMVYLQKENIIDESGMPKERFSAEFPKEGPSILRIQQVVRGDSAAYFCASSLRDKNTGELFFGEGSRLTVL.

A word on this clone: Other DNA sequences in this sample translate to the same CDR3. V gene TRBV9 combines with J gene TRBJ2-7, with D possibly TRBD2 on 5 matching bases. The germline CDR1 and CDR2 sequences are SGDLS and YYNGEE. The CDR3 loop spans 14 amino acids. V shed 0 bases and J shed 0 bases, with 7 bases lying between them. CDR3 region: CASSVGGSSYEQYF. The CDR3 DNA follows: TGTGCCAGCAGCGTAGGAGGGAGCTCCTACGAGCAGTACTTC.

Here the CDR3 DNA reads TGTGCCAGCACCCCAGAGATAAACACTGAAGCTTTCTTT. Translation gives CASTPEINTEAFF. The V gene is TRBV2, the J gene TRBJ1-1; no reliable D call. The V end was cut by 7 bases, the J end by 2 bases, with 11 bases between. The CDR3 length is 13 residues. Germline lookup yields CDR1 SNHLY and CDR2 FYNNEI.